This T cell receptor beta chain derives from a study of identical twins. Overall study results and limits: Beta out-of-frame sequences showed weaker excess twin sharing.

Addition of a universal primer site occurred through template switching, and cDNA carried unique molecular identifiers. Via MiXCR, TCRdb re-called the 5' RACE reads, giving one row per CDR3 protein. The sample gives more than 400,000 distinct CDR3 sequences, approximately 14% of which show up once; nearly 0.45% is in the top ten. Notes on this clonotype: Its matching antigen is unknown.

The CDR3 has 18 amino acids. J was trimmed by 3 bases and V by 4 bases; bases with no gene match: 17. Per germline, CDR1 SGHAT and CDR2 FQNNGV. This same sample was also taken into another study, of yellow fever vaccine responses in identical twins.

The specimen sequenced was CD4+ T cells sorted from blood. The chain has TRBV11-2 and TRBJ1-1, with 7 positions matching TRBD1. This TCR derives from a woman under 30 in good health. The CDR3 reads CASSYHRGRGQLDTEAFF. The CDR3 coding sequence is TGTGCCAGCAGCTATCACAGGGGCCGCGGACAATTGGACACTGAAGCTTTCTTT.